Following are 25 T cell receptor beta chains from one sample sequenced in a study of cytomegalovirus exposure and HLA in healthy donors. Researchers ran the PCR with 60 Vbeta and 13 Jbeta primers. Data came from immunoSEQ multiplex PCR; TCRdb stores just in-frame clones and leaves some out. Of some 130,000 clones in the sample, 75% to 85% are singletons; the top ten hold under 3%. The specimen was PBMCs. These receptors all stem from a man aged 25-45 years in good health and CMV-seronegative.

V gene TRBV7-9 combines with J gene TRBJ2-3; weak D call: TRBD2 (5 bases). V lost 2 bases and J lost 6, with 15 bases in between. Germline loops: CDR1 SEHNR, CDR2 FQNEAQ (reference sequence). This CDR3 spans 15 amino acids. The CDR3 protein is CASSLMGGPSDTQYF. CDR3 bases: TGTGCCAGCAGCTTAATGGGCGGGCCGTCGGATACGCAGTATTTT.

V and J are TRBV27 and TRBJ2-6; D is possibly TRBD1 (6 bases). Per germline, CDR1 MNHEY and CDR2 SMNVEV (reference sequence). The CDR3 is 18 amino acids. Trimming shortened V by 7 bases and J by 0 bases, and 19 bases separated the two germline ends. The CDR3 here is CASTQWGRGPSGANVLTF. In DNA form, the CDR3 reads TGTGCCAGCACCCAATGGGGCAGGGGCCCCTCTGGGGCCAACGTCCTGACTTTC.

V is TRBV7-9 and J is TRBJ1-1, with D hard to call. The germline CDR1 and CDR2 sequences are SEHNR and FQNEAQ (reference sequence). This CDR3 comprises 12 residues. Trimming left V 5 bases short and J 6 bases short, with 10 bases between. CDR3 sequence: CASSSTPPEAFF. CDR3 in DNA: TGTGCCAGCAGCAGCACCCCCCCTGAAGCTTTCTTT.

The chain joins TRBV27 to TRBJ2-1; 10 bases match TRBD1. Germline-derived CDR1 and CDR2 are MNHEY and SMNVEV (reference sequence). With 4 bases clipped from V and 4 bases from J, the junction kept 7 bases outside the gene matches. This CDR3 spans 16 amino acids. In nucleotides, the CDR3 is TGTGCCAGCAGTTCAGAGGGACAGGGGCCTTACAATGAGCAGTTCTTC. Amino acid sequence: CASSSEGQGPYNEQFF.

The chain carries TRBV27 and TRBJ1-1; 10 bases line up with TRBD1. This CDR3 spans 15 amino acids. CDR1 MNHEY and CDR2 SMNVEV come from the germline V gene (reference sequence). J lost 6 bases, V lost 5 bases, and 9 bases had no gene match. The CDR3 is CASSPTGTGAPEAFF. Here the CDR3 DNA reads TGTGCCAGCAGTCCGACCGGGACAGGGGCGCCTGAAGCTTTCTTT.

This clone appeared a single time. This chain uses TRBV25-1 with TRBJ2-5; possibly TRBD1 for D (5 bases). The assigned J gene may be wrong: the sequence end matches TRBJ2-7 better. CDR3 length equals 14 residues. From germline, CDR1 is MGHDK and CDR2 SYGVNS. CDR3 sequence (DNA): TGTGCCAGCAGTGAAGGGGCCTTCGGCTACGAGCAGTACTTC. Its protein is CASSEGAFGYEQYF.

V and J are TRBV19 and TRBJ2-1, with 8 bases aligning to TRBD1. V lost 5 bases and J lost 2; bases outside the gene matches: 8. This CDR3 comprises 16 residues. Germline CDR1 and CDR2: LNHDA and SQIVND (reference sequence). This chain's CDR3 is CASSPRTGLTYNEQFF. The CDR3 bases are TGTGCCAGTAGTCCGAGGACAGGGCTTACCTACAATGAGCAGTTCTTC.

This clone was counted between two and nine times. This chain joins TRBV5-1 and TRBJ1-5; D gene unclear. The germline V and J ends were trimmed by 4 bases and 6 bases, with 14 bases remaining between them. Germline V gene lookup returns CDR1 SGHRS and CDR2 YFSETQ. The CDR3 is made up of 14 amino acids. The CDR3 region is CASSPDSEGQPQHF. As DNA, the CDR3 is TGCGCCAGCAGCCCGGACTCGGAGGGTCAGCCCCAGCATTTT.

This chain links TRBV6-5 with TRBJ1-2, with 7 bases aligning to TRBD1. Per the germline V gene, CDR1 is MNHEY and CDR2 is SVGAGI. V gave up 2 bases and J gave up 6 bases; unmatched junction bases: 3. This CDR3 contains 13 residues. CDR3 sequence (DNA): TGTGCCAGCAGTTACGACAGGGAAAATGGCTACACCTTC. Amino acid sequence: CASSYDRENGYTF.

The chain joins TRBV16 to TRBJ1-4; a weak D match, TRBD1 (5 bases). The germline CDR1 and CDR2 sequences are KGHSY and FQNENV. The CDR3 has 15 amino acids. V was cut by 0 bases and J by 6 bases, with 11 bases left in between. CDR3 nucleotide sequence: TGTGCCAGCAGCCAATCTGGGGGGTACGATGAAAAACTGTTTTTT. It specifies CASSQSGGYDEKLFF.

With regard to this clone: One junction end does not reproduce the germline sequence, and a read error may be involved. The chain recombines TRBV19 with TRBJ1-5; D is perhaps TRBD1 (5 bases). CDR1 is LNHDA and CDR2 is SQIVND in the germline V gene (reference sequence). This CDR3 spans 14 amino acids. CDR3 nucleotides: TGTGCCAGTACGACGGAGGGGCTAGCACAGCCCCAGAATTTT. Protein sequence: CASTTEGLAQPQNF.

The chain joins TRBV21-1 to TRBJ2-1; the table's D gene call, TRBD2, was not cross checked with the DNA. TRBV21-1 represents a pseudogene. The CDR3 length is 13 residues. Here the CDR3 DNA reads TGTGCCAGCAGCAAAGAACATCGGACTAGCGGGCTCTTC. Residues: CASSKEHRTSGLF.

V gene TRBV11-1 combines with J gene TRBJ2-7; 8 positions agree with TRBD1. V lost 1 base, J lost 3 bases, and 11 bases stayed unmatched. The CDR3 spans 17 residues. Germline CDR1 is SGHAT and CDR2 is FQDESV (reference sequence). The DNA for the CDR3 is TGTGCCAGCAGCTTAGTAGGAACAGGGGGGTCGAGCTACGAGCAGTACTTC. Protein sequence: CASSLVGTGGSSYEQYF.

The rearrangement uses TRBV19 and TRBJ2-3; D is perhaps TRBD1 (6 bases). There are 13 residues in the CDR3. Germline CDR1 and CDR2: LNHDA and SQIVND (reference sequence). V dropped 5 bases and J dropped 0 bases, with 6 bases sitting between them. The CDR3 nucleotides read TGTGCCAGTAGTGGACAGAGCACAGATACGCAGTATTTT. Residues: CASSGQSTDTQYF. Full variable domain (outside the CDR3, taken from reference TRBV19 and TRBJ2-3): DGGITQSPKYLFRKEGQNVTLSCEQNLNHDAMYWYRQDPGQGLRLIYYSQIVNDFQKGDIAEGYSVSREKKESFPLTVTSAQKNPTAFYLCASSGQSTDTQYFGPGTRLTVL.

V gene TRBV4-2 combines with J gene TRBJ2-1; possibly TRBD2 for D (5 bases). The CDR3 spans 15 residues. With 1 base removed from V and 9 bases from J, the gap between germline ends came to 16 bases. Germline V gene lookup returns CDR1 LGHNA and CDR2 YNFKEQ. CDR3 sequence (DNA): TGTGCCAGCAGCCAAGGAGGGATGCCACGCGGTGAGCAGTTCTTC. Translation gives CASSQGGMPRGEQFF.

There are a few counts of this clone. This chain links TRBV6-1 with TRBJ1-1; no firm D call. There are 13 residues in the CDR3. Trimming shortened V by 4 bases and J by 1 base, and 7 bases separated the two germline ends. From germline, CDR1 is MNHNS and CDR2 SASEGT. The CDR3 region has the DNA TGTGCCAGCAGTGTATATCGGAACACTGAAGCTTTCTTT. This gives the protein CASSVYRNTEAFF.

V gene TRBV4-1 combines with J gene TRBJ2-4; D gene ambiguous. Germline lookup yields CDR1 MGHRA and CDR2 YSYEKL. The CDR3 spans 16 residues. V lost 1 base, J lost 0 bases, and 10 bases lay in between. The CDR3 reads CASSQAGNLAKNIQYF. The CDR3 region has the DNA TGCGCCAGCAGCCAAGCAGGAAATCTAGCCAAAAACATTCAGTACTTC.

The gene calls are TRBV19 and TRBJ1-5, with D possibly TRBD1 on 5 matching bases. Germline V lookup: CDR1 LNHDA, CDR2 SQIVND (reference sequence). V was cut by 6 bases and J by 5 bases, with 11 bases left in between. The CDR3 contains 13 residues. The DNA of the CDR3 is TGTGCCAGTAGCCCCGGGGGGGATCAGCCCCAGCATTTT. Its protein product is CASSPGGDQPQHF.

This clone was seen only once. V gene TRBV14 combines with J gene TRBJ1-1; the D gene is possibly TRBD1 (6 bases). From germline, CDR1 is SGHDN and CDR2 FVKESK. V gave up 1 base and J gave up 4 bases, with 16 bases separating them. The CDR3 is 16 residues long. The CDR3 spells CASSQASMGARTEAFF. As DNA, the CDR3 is TGTGCCAGCAGCCAAGCATCTATGGGGGCGCGCACTGAAGCTTTCTTT.

The chain employs TRBV10-1 and TRBJ2-5; 12 bases match TRBD1. Trimming at V came to 2 bases and at J to 2 bases, leaving 15 bases not matched to a gene. The CDR3 consists of 20 residues. Germline lookup yields CDR1 WNHNN and CDR2 SYGVQD (reference sequence). This chain's CDR3 is CASSEGPPGQGAQGQETQYF. The CDR3 DNA follows: TGCGCCAGCAGTGAGGGCCCGCCGGGACAGGGGGCGCAGGGTCAAGAGACCCAGTACTTC.

This clone was picked up a small number of times. This rearrangement joins TRBV12-5 to TRBJ2-7; 9 bases map to TRBD1. Losses at the gene ends were 4 bases for V and 3 bases for J; bases not matched to a gene: 1. The V gene's germline CDR1 is LGHNT and CDR2 FRNRAP. The CDR3 consists of 13 residues. Written as DNA, the CDR3 is TGTGCTAGTGGTTGGGACAGGGTCTACGAGCAGTACTTC. Its translation: CASGWDRVYEQYF.

The rearrangement joins TRBV5-1 to TRBJ2-7; the match to TRBD2 covers 9 bases. CDR1 is SGHRS, CDR2 YFSETQ, per germline. This CDR3 has 15 residues. With V trimmed by 0 bases and J by 2 bases, 3 bases remained unmatched. CDR3 sequence: CASSLGLAVTYEQYF. The CDR3 nucleotides are TGCGCCAGCAGCTTGGGACTAGCGGTAACCTACGAGCAGTACTTC.

The CDR3 coding sequence is TGTGCCAGCAGACCGGGACTAGATGGCCACGAGCAGTACTTC. Protein: CASRPGLDGHEQYF. The chain combines TRBV27 with TRBJ2-5; 8 bases are a match to TRBD2. The end of the DNA aligns better with TRBJ2-7, so the J call may be wrong. Per the germline V gene, CDR1 is MNHEY and CDR2 is SMNVEV (reference sequence). CDR3 length equals 14 residues.

The J gene is TRBJ2-7, the V gene TRBV19; TRBD1 matches at 12 bases. V shed 4 bases, J shed 4 bases, and the junction held 2 bases outside the gene matches. This CDR3 region has 14 residues. CDR1 and CDR2 from the germline V gene are LNHDA and SQIVND (reference sequence). The CDR3 region has the DNA TGTGCCAGTAGTACGGGACAGGGGGCTTACGAGCAGTACTTC. This encodes CASSTGQGAYEQYF.

About this clone: The identical CDR3 is also encoded by other nucleotide sequences in the sample. J is TRBJ2-5 and V is TRBV6-1; 12 nucleotides line up with TRBD2. With 2 bases clipped from V and 5 bases from J, the junction kept 3 bases outside the gene matches. The CDR3 runs 15 residues. Germline V gives CDR1 MNHNS, CDR2 SASEGT. The CDR3 DNA is TGTGCCAGCAGTGAACTAGCGGGAGGGCCGGAGACCCAGTACTTC. As protein: CASSELAGGPETQYF.